The 32 T cell receptor beta chains listed next were all sequenced from one sample in a study of T-cell reconstitution after alpha-beta-depleted transplantation in children. Unique molecular identifiers were built into the TCRbeta library. TCRdb used MiXCR to reprocess the PCR reads, holding one entry per CDR3 protein. The sample carries 300,000 to 350,000 distinct CDR3 sequences, about 17% recorded once. Sample: PBMCs, mostly from graft donor cells, taken 360 days after TCRalphabeta/CD19-depleted stem cell transplant. Receptors were obtained from a male patient aged 2 to 10 who had a stem cell transplant for acute lymphoblastic leukemia, so the T cells may come from the graft donor.

V and J are TRBV21-1 and TRBJ2-1; the DNA was not used to check the table's D call, TRBD2. TRBV21-1 is a pseudogene segment. The length of the CDR3 is 15 residues. CDR3 loop: CASSKGTSGKHEQFF. The CDR3 nucleotides read TGTGCCAGCAGCAAGGGGACTAGCGGGAAGCATGAGCAGTTCTTC.

Concerning this clonotype itself: This clone may be a read error of a much larger clone one base away. This chain uses TRBV12-3 or TRBV12-4 with TRBJ2-7; 7 bases map to TRBD1. There are 9 residues in the CDR3. CDR3 sequence: CASANRGPV. In DNA, the CDR3 is TGTGCCAGCGCTAACAGGGGCCCGGTC.

V is TRBV7-9 and J is TRBJ2-5, with D perhaps matching TRBD1 (6 bases). V lost 2 bases to trimming and J lost 4 bases, with 14 bases between them. Germline CDR1 reads SEHNR; CDR2 reads FQNEAQ (reference sequence). CDR3 length equals 15 residues. The CDR3 spells CASSLWGTGTETQYF. Written as DNA, the CDR3 is TGTGCCAGCAGCTTATGGGGTACAGGGACAGAGACCCAGTACTTC.

This clonotype has just a few counts. Here the CDR3 DNA reads TGTGCTAGTGGTTTGGGCTACACGCTAGCCGAACCCCTCACCCAGTACTTC. This sequence encodes CASGLGYTLAEPLTQYF. The V gene is TRBV12-5, the J gene TRBJ2-5; maybe TRBD2 (5 bases). CDR1 and CDR2 (germline): LGHNT, FRNRAP. The CDR3 extends over 17 amino acids. Between the trimmed V and J ends, which lost 1 base and 8 bases, there was a span of 23 bases. The complete variable domain, with remaining parts taken from reference TRBV12-5 and TRBJ2-5, reads DARVTQTPRHKVTEMGQEVTMRCQPILGHNTVFWYRQTMMQGLELLAYFRNRAPLDDSGMPKDRFSAEMPDATLATLKIQPSEPRDSAVYFCASGLGYTLAEPLTQYFGPGTRLLVL.

The table lists this clonotype with a few counts. The rearrangement joins TRBV7-2 to TRBJ1-3; TRBD1 aligns across 7 bases. Per the germline V gene, CDR1 is SGHTA and CDR2 is FQGNSA. Trimming took 5 bases from V and 0 from J; bases not matched to a gene: 10. The length of the CDR3 is 17 residues. Here the CDR3 reads CASSKDRTKGSGNTIYF. The CDR3, as DNA: TGTGCCAGCAGCAAGGACAGGACCAAGGGCTCTGGAAACACCATATATTTT.

This clonotype was detected only a few times. The DNA of the CDR3 is TGTGCCAGCAGTTTATGGGGGTCCAGAACCTACAATGAGCAGTTCTTC. This codes for CASSLWGSRTYNEQFF. The chain recombines TRBV28 with TRBJ2-1; D is ambiguous. Trimming pared 0 bases from V and 2 bases from J, leaving 11 bases between. The CDR3 is 16 residues long. Germline CDR1 reads MDHEN; CDR2 reads SYDVKM. The full variable domain, in which reference TRBV28 and TRBJ2-1 provide the parts outside the CDR3, is DVKVTQSSRYLVKRTGEKVFLECVQDMDHENMFWYRQDPGLGLRLIYFSYDVKMKEKGDIPEGYSVSREKKERFSLILESASTNQTSMYLCASSLWGSRTYNEQFFGPGTRLTVL.

This clonotype was recorded at least ten times. The chain joins TRBV4-3 to TRBJ2-7, with D perhaps TRBD1 (6 bases). Germline CDR1 and CDR2: LGHNA and YSLEER. The V end was cut by 0 bases, the J end by 3 bases, with 12 bases between. The CDR3 runs 15 residues. CDR3 protein: CASSQDSRTVYEQYF. CDR3 nucleotide sequence: TGCGCCAGCAGCCAAGATTCCCGGACAGTCTACGAGCAGTACTTC.

The chain joins TRBV7-9 to TRBJ2-3; no firm D call. Deletions cut 5 bases from V and 6 bases from J, with 12 bases between. Germline V gene data show CDR1 as SEHNR and CDR2 as FQNEAQ (reference sequence). The CDR3 covers 13 residues. This CDR3 reads CASSNRVPDTQYF. The CDR3 region has the DNA TGTGCCAGCAGCAATCGGGTCCCTGATACGCAGTATTTT.

This clonotype occurred many times. This chain joins TRBV29-1 and TRBJ2-5; weak D call: TRBD1 (5 bases). Trimming took 6 bases from V and 9 from J, leaving 14 bases between them. This CDR3 contains 11 residues. Germline-derived CDR1 and CDR2 are SQVTM and ANQGSEA. This CDR3 reads CSVHGHEAQYF. In DNA, the CDR3 is TGCAGCGTCCACGGACACGAGGCCCAGTACTTC.

This chain links TRBV7-3 with TRBJ2-1; the D gene is possibly TRBD1 (6 bases). Germline loops: CDR1 SGHTA, CDR2 FQGTGA. CDR3 size: 14 residues. V lost 2 bases, J lost 7 bases, and 12 bases lay in between. CDR3 in DNA: TGTGCCAGCAGCTTATCCTCAGGGGATAATGAGCAGTTCTTC. It is translated as CASSLSSGDNEQFF.

A few counts support this clonotype. This chain uses TRBV9 with TRBJ2-5; D uncertain. Germline V gives CDR1 SGDLS, CDR2 YYNGEE. The V end lost 2 bases, the J end lost 1 base, and 6 bases lay between the germline ends. The CDR3 totals 13 residues. This CDR3 reads CASSVDPQETQYF. The DNA of the CDR3 is TGTGCCAGCAGCGTTGACCCCCAAGAGACCCAGTACTTC.

This chain joins TRBV7-9 and TRBJ2-3, with 11 bases aligning to TRBD2. Germline V gene lookup returns CDR1 SEHNR and CDR2 FQNEAQ (reference sequence). With 1 base clipped from V and 13 bases from J, the junction kept 4 bases outside the gene matches. The CDR3 sequence is 13 residues long. CDR3 sequence reads: CASSLELAGDKYF. The CDR3 DNA follows: TGTGCCAGCAGCTTAGAACTAGCGGGAGATAAGTATTTT.

The DNA for the CDR3 is TGTGCCAGCAGCCAAGCAAGCGGGAGGGGTGGTGAGCAGTTCTTC. It encodes CASSQASGRGGEQFF. The rearrangement uses TRBV3-1 and TRBJ2-1, with 10 bases aligning to TRBD2. V lost 1 base and J lost 9; bases outside the gene matches: 6. The CDR3 length is 15 residues. Germline CDR1 is LGHDT and CDR2 is YNNKEL (reference sequence).

This clonotype was seen more than once but under ten times. The rearrangement joins TRBV4-1 to TRBJ2-2, with TRBD2 identical over 8 bases. The CDR3 consists of 18 residues. The germline V gene has CDR1 MGHRA and CDR2 YSYEKL. Trimming cost V 0 bases and J 2 bases; bases outside gene matches: 8. The chain's CDR3 is CASSQDSLLAVNTGELFF. The CDR3 DNA reads as TGCGCCAGCAGCCAAGATTCCCTACTAGCGGTTAACACCGGGGAGCTGTTTTTT.

This clonotype was counted only a few times. This rearrangement joins TRBV20-1 to TRBJ2-2; 11 nucleotides agree with TRBD2. The CDR3 consists of 15 residues. Germline trimming cut 4 bases from V and 5 bases from J; bases unmatched to any gene: 6. Germline V CDR1 and CDR2: DFQATT, SNEGSKA (reference sequence). CDR3: CSAKTRLAGTGELFF. The CDR3 DNA sequence: TGCAGTGCTAAAACCCGACTAGCGGGAACCGGGGAGCTGTTTTTT.

The V and J genes are TRBV27 and TRBJ2-4, with unresolved D. Germline V gene data show CDR1 as MNHEY and CDR2 as SMNVEV (reference sequence). Trimming took 2 bases from V and 3 from J, leaving 17 bases between them. The CDR3 loop spans 17 amino acids. This CDR3 is CASSLDRRAEDKNIQYF. DNA for the CDR3: TGTGCCAGCAGTTTAGATCGGCGTGCAGAAGACAAAAACATTCAGTACTTC.

This sequence joins TRBV12-3 or TRBV12-4 and TRBJ2-5, with 8 bases that match TRBD1. The CDR3 covers 12 residues. V dropped 6 bases and J dropped 5; count of bases not matched to a gene: 2. This chain's CDR3 is CASRTGVETQYF. CDR3 DNA: TGTGCCAGCAGGACAGGGGTTGAGACCCAGTACTTC.

The CDR3 protein is CASAGQGASSGYF. The CDR3 bases are TGTGCCAGCGCCGGACAGGGGGCGTCAAGTGGGTACTTC. The V gene is TRBV12-3 or TRBV12-4, the J gene TRBJ2-4, with TRBD1 matching over 11 bases. The CDR3 has 13 amino acids. V shed 8 bases, J shed 15 bases, and the junction held 12 bases outside the gene matches.

This chain connects TRBV11-2 to TRBJ2-7; D is unclear. Trimming stripped 1 base from V and 2 bases from J, with 12 bases between. There are 15 residues in the CDR3. CDR1 is SGHAT, CDR2 FQNNGV, per germline. The CDR3 DNA follows: TGTGCCAGCAGCTTAGCAGAGTACGGACCCTACGAGCAGTACTTC. Its translation: CASSLAEYGPYEQYF.

In its sample, this clonotype was seen a few times. This chain uses TRBV20-1 with TRBJ2-7; D gene ambiguous. Germline V gives CDR1 DFQATT, CDR2 SNEGSKA (reference sequence). The CDR3 runs to 14 residues. The V and J ends lost 5 bases and 4 bases respectively, with 18 bases between them. The CDR3 loop is CSAHLSPLGYEQYF. The CDR3 DNA is TGCAGTGCTCACCTAAGCCCGCTGGGTTACGAGCAGTACTTC.

This clonotype came up a few times. CDR3 residues: CATSGGSRTGELFF. CDR3 nucleotide sequence: TGTGCCACCAGTGGGGGGTCCCGCACCGGGGAGCTGTTTTTT. This chain links TRBV24-1 with TRBJ2-2; D could derive from TRBD1 or TRBD2 (5 bases each). Germline V lookup: CDR1 KGHDR, CDR2 SFDVKD. This CDR3 is built from 14 residues. V was shortened by 5 bases and J by 4 bases, with 10 bases between the two germline ends.

CDR3 residues: CASSPGLAGGPLRETQYF. The DNA for the CDR3 is TGTGCCAGCAGCCCGGGACTAGCGGGAGGGCCCCTCCGGGAGACCCAGTACTTC. The V call is TRBV11-1, the J call TRBJ2-5; 16 bases are a match to TRBD2. The CDR3 runs 18 residues. V shed 5 bases and J 5 bases; nucleotides not matched to a gene: 11. Germline CDR1 is SGHAT and CDR2 is FQDESV (reference sequence).

This clonotype came up a few times. The genes are TRBV7-2 and TRBJ2-1; D might be TRBD1 or TRBD2, each matching 6 bases. Germline CDR1 is SGHTA and CDR2 is FQGNSA. The CDR3 covers 13 residues. V lost 5 bases to trimming and J lost 12 bases, with 17 bases between them. CDR3 loop: CASSLKAQGGQFF. The CDR3 region has the DNA TGTGCCAGCAGCCTAAAAGCACAGGGAGGGCAGTTCTTC.

J is TRBJ2-3 and V is TRBV10-3; D may correspond to TRBD1 or TRBD2 (5 bases each). This CDR3 spans 18 amino acids. The germline gives CDR1 ENHRY, CDR2 SYGVKD. Trimming shortened V by 1 base and J by 0 bases, and 17 bases separated the two germline ends. The CDR3 protein is CAISELAKRGSSTDTQYF. CDR3 nucleotide sequence: TGTGCCATCAGTGAGTTGGCCAAACGGGGCTCTAGCACAGATACGCAGTATTTT.

CDR3 residues: CASSDFLGTEAFF. The CDR3, as DNA: TGTGCCAGCAGTGACTTTCTGGGCACTGAAGCTTTCTTT. The chain combines TRBV6-4 with TRBJ1-1; D is unclear. The CDR3 is 13 residues long. Germline-derived CDR1 and CDR2 are MRHNA and SNTAGT. V was trimmed by 1 base and J by 4 bases, leaving 7 bases between them.

This clonotype was seen many times. This sequence joins TRBV6-1 and TRBJ1-2, with D perhaps matching TRBD1 (5 bases). Trimming cost V 4 bases and J 7 bases, with 16 bases left between them. The length of the CDR3 is 14 residues. The germline CDR1 and CDR2 sequences are MNHNS and SASEGT. CDR3 in amino acids: CASSGRLTGGGYTF. CDR3 nucleotides: TGTGCCAGCAGTGGTCGGCTAACGGGGGGTGGCTACACCTTC.

The chain carries TRBV7-3 and TRBJ2-6; D unclear. V lost 3 bases and J 2 bases, leaving 17 bases between the germline ends. Per germline, CDR1 SGHTA and CDR2 FQGTGA. This CDR3 region has 18 residues. The CDR3: CASSFLGMGTPGANVLTF. CDR3 DNA sequence: TGTGCCAGCAGCTTTCTAGGTATGGGCACTCCTGGGGCCAACGTCCTGACTTTC. The full variable domain, its missing parts supplied by reference TRBV7-3 and TRBJ2-6, is GAGVSQTPSNKVTEKGKYVELRCDPISGHTALYWYRQSLGQGPEFLIYFQGTGAADDSGLPNDRFFAVRPEGSVSTLKIQRTERGDSAVYLCASSFLGMGTPGANVLTFGAGSRLTVL.

This clonotype was recorded at least ten times. The chain is built from TRBV5-1 and TRBJ2-7, with TRBD2 identical over 11 bases. The J segment lost 6 bases and the V segment lost 6 bases, leaving 14 bases of the junction unmatched. The CDR3 is made up of 16 amino acids. Germline V CDR1 and CDR2: SGHRS, YFSETQ. CDR3 sequence: CASIFGDSGRAGEQYF. The DNA of the CDR3 is TGCGCCAGCATCTTCGGTGATAGCGGGAGGGCCGGCGAGCAGTACTTC.

The chain recombines TRBV6-2 or TRBV6-3 with TRBJ2-3, with D hard to call. This CDR3 spans 12 amino acids. Germline CDR1 MNHEY, CDR2 SVGEGT. Trimming stripped 1 base from V and 5 bases from J, with 4 bases between. CDR3 nucleotide sequence: TGTGCCAGCAGTTACTGGCGAGATACGCAGTATTTT. This codes for CASSYWRDTQYF.

This clonotype was detected ten times or more. The chain is built from TRBV6-5 and TRBJ2-2; TRBD2 matches at 7 bases. Germline V gives CDR1 MNHEY, CDR2 SVGAGI. This CDR3 spans 17 amino acids. After removal of 1 base from V and 0 bases from J, the junction contained 5 bases not matched to a gene. The CDR3 region has the DNA TGTGCCAGCAGTTACTACCTAGCGGCCCCGAACACCGGGGAGCTGTTTTTT. The encoded protein is CASSYYLAAPNTGELFF.

The sample holds a few counts of this clonotype. This chain uses TRBV24-1 with TRBJ2-1, with 13 bases lining up with TRBD2. The J segment lost 5 bases and the V segment lost 9 bases, leaving 6 bases of the junction unmatched. CDR3 length equals 15 residues. Germline V lookup: CDR1 KGHDR, CDR2 SFDVKD. The CDR3 here is CATATSGRSNNEQFF. DNA for the CDR3: TGTGCCACCGCGACTAGCGGGAGGTCCAACAATGAGCAGTTCTTC.

This clonotype was counted ten times or more. The CDR3 region is CASSSDSATDTQYF. The CDR3 nucleotides read TGTGCCAGCAGTTCCGACAGCGCCACAGATACGCAGTATTTT. V and J are TRBV6-5 and TRBJ2-3, with D perhaps matching TRBD1 (5 bases). Germline-derived CDR1 and CDR2 are MNHEY and SVGAGI. This CDR3 contains 14 residues. V dropped 4 bases and J dropped 2 bases, with 10 bases sitting between them.